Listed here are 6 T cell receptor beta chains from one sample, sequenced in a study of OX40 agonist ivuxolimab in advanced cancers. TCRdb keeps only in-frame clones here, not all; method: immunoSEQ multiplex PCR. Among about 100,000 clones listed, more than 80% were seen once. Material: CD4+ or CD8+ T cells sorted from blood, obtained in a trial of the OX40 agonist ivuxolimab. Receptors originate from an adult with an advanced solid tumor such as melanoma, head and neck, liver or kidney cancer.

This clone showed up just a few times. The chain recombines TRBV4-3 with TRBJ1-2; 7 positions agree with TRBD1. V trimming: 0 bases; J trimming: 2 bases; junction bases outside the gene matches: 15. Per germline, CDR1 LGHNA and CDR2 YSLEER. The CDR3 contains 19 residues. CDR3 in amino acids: CASSQEGTAGSARNYGYTF. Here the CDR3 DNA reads TGCGCCAGCAGCCAAGAAGGGACAGCTGGGAGTGCTCGAAACTATGGCTACACCTTC.

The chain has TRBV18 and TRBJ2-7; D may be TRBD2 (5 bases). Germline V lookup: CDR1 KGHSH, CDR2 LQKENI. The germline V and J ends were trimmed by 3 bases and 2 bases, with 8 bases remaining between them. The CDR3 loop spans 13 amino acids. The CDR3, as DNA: TGTGCCAGCTCACCCCGGGATCCCTACGAGCAGTACTTC. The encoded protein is CASSPRDPYEQYF.

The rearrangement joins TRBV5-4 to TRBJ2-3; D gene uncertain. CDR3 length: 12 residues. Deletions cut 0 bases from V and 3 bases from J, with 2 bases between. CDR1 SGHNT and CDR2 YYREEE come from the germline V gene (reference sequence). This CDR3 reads CASSLVTDTQYF. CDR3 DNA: TGTGCCAGCAGCTTGGTGACAGATACGCAGTATTTT.

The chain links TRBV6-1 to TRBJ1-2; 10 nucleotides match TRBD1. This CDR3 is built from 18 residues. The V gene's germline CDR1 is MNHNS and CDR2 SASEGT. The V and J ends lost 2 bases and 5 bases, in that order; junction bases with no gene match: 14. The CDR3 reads CASSESAWRRTGGYGYTF. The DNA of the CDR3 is TGTGCCAGCAGTGAATCCGCGTGGCGAAGGACAGGGGGGTATGGCTACACCTTC.

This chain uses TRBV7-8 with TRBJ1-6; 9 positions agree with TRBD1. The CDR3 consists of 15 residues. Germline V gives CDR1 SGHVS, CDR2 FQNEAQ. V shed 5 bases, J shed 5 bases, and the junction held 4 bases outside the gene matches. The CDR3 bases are TGTGCCAGCAGCCTGGGACAGGGAAATAATTCACCCCTCCACTTT. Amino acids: CASSLGQGNNSPLHF.

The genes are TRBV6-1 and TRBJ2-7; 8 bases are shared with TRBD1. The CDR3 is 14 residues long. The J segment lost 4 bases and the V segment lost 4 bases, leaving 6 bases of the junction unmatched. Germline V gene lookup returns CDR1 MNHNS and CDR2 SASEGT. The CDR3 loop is CASSAGQGGYEQYF. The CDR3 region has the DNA TGTGCCAGCAGTGCAGGACAGGGTGGGTACGAGCAGTACTTC.